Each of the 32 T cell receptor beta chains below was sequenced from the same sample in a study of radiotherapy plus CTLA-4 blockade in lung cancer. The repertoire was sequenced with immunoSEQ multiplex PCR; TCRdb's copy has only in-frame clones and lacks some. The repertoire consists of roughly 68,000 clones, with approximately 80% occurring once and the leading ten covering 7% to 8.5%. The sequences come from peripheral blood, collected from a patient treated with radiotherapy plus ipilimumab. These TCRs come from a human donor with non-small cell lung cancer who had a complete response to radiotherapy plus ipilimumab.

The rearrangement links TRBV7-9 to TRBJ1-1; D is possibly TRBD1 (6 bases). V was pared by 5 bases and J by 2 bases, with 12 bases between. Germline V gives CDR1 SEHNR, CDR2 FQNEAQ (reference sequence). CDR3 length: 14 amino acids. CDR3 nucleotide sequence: TGTGCCAGCAGCCGGTGGGACACCAACACTGAAGCTTTCTTT. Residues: CASSRWDTNTEAFF.

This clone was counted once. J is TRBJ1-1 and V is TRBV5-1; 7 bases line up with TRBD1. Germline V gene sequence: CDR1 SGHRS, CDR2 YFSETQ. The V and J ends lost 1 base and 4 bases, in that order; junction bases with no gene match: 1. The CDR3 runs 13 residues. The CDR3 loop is CASSLPGGTEAFF. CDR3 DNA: TGCGCCAGCAGCTTGCCAGGGGGCACTGAAGCTTTCTTT.

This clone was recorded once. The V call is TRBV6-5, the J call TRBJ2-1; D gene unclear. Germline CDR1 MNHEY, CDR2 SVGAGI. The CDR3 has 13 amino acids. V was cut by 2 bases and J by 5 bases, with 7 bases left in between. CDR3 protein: CASSYVADNEQFF. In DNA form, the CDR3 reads TGTGCCAGCAGTTACGTGGCAGACAATGAGCAGTTCTTC.

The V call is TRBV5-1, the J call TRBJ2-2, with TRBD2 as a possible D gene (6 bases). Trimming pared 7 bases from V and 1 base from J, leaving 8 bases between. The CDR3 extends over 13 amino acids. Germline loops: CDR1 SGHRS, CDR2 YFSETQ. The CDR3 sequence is CASGEVNTGELFF. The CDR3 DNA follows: TGCGCCAGCGGGGAGGTGAACACCGGGGAGCTGTTTTTT.

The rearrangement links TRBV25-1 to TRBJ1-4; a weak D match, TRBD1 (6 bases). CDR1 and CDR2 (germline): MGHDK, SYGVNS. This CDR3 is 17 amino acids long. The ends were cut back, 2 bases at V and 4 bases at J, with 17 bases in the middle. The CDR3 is CASSEGILGQINEKLFF. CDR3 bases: TGTGCCAGCAGTGAAGGAATTCTTGGACAGATTAATGAAAAACTGTTTTTT.

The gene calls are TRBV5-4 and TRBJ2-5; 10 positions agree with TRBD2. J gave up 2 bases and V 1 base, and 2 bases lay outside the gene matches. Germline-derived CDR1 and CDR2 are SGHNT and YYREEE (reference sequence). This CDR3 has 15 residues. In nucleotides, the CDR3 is TGTGCCAGCAGCTTGACTAGCGGGGATCAAGAGACCCAGTACTTC. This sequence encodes CASSLTSGDQETQYF.

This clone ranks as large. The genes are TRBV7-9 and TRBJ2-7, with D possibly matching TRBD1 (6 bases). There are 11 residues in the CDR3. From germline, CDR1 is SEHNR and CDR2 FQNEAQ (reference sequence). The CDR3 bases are TGTGCCAGCAGCCATACAGGGCTCTTGGACGTC. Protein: CASSHTGLLDV.

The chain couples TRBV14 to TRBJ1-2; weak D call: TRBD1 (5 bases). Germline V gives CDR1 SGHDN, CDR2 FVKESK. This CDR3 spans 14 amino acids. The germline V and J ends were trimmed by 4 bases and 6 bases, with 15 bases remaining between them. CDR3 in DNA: TGTGCCAGCAGCCCGAGGCGGGGGTTCGATGGCTACACCTTC. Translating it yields CASSPRRGFDGYTF.

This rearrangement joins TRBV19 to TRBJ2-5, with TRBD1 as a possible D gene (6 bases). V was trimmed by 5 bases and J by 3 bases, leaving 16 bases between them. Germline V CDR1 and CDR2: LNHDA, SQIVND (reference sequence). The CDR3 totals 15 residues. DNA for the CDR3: TGTGCCAGTAGTCCAGGGACAAGCTCGGAAGAGACCCAGTACTTC. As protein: CASSPGTSSEETQYF.

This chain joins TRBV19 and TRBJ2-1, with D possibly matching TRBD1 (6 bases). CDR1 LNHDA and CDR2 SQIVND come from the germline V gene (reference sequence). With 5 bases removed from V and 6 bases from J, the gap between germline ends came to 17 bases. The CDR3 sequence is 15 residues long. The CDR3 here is CASSATGSWGNEQFF. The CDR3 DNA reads TGTGCCAGTAGTGCTACAGGGAGTTGGGGCAATGAGCAGTTCTTC.

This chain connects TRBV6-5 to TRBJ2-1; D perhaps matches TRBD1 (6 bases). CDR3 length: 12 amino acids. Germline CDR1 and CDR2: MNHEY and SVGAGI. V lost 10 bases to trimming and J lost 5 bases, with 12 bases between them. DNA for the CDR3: TGTGCCACCCAGACAGGCAACAATGAGCAGTTCTTC. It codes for CATQTGNNEQFF.

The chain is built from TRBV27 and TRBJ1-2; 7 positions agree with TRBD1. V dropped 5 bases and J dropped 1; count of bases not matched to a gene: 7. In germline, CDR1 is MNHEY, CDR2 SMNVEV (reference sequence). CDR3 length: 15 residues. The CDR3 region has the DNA TGTGCCAGCAGTCAAGGGACAGTGAGTAACTATGGCTACACCTTC. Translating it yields CASSQGTVSNYGYTF.

Here the CDR3 reads CASSPRQGGTEAFF. In DNA form, the CDR3 reads TGTGCCAGCAGCCCAAGACAAGGGGGCACTGAAGCTTTCTTT. The rearrangement uses TRBV9 and TRBJ1-1; tentative D call: TRBD1 (6 bases). V was shortened by 4 bases and J by 4 bases, with 14 bases between the two germline ends. Germline lookup yields CDR1 SGDLS and CDR2 YYNGEE. This CDR3 region has 14 residues.

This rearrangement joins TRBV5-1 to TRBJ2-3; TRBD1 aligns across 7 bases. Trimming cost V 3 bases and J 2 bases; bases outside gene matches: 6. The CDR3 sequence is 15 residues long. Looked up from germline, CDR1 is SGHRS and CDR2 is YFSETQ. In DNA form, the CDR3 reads TGCGCCAGCAGCTCGGGACAGTCTCTCACAGATACGCAGTATTTT. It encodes CASSSGQSLTDTQYF.

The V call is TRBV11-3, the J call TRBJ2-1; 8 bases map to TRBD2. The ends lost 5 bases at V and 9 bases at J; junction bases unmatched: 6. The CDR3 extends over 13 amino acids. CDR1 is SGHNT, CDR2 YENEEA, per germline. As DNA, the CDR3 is TGTGCCAGCAGCCCGGGGGGGCCGGGTGAGCAGTTCTTC. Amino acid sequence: CASSPGGPGEQFF.

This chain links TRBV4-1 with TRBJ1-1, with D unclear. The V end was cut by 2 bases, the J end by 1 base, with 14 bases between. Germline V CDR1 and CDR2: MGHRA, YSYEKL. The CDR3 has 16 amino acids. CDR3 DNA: TGCGCCAGCAGCCAAAGGCGGCGGAGTGGGAACACTGAAGCTTTCTTT. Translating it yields CASSQRRRSGNTEAFF.

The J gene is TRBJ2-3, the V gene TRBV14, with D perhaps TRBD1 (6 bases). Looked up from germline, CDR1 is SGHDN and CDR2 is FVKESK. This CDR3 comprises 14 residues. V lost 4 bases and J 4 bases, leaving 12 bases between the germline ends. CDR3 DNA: TGTGCCAGCAGCCGGTACAGGGATTCAGATACGCAGTATTTT. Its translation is CASSRYRDSDTQYF.

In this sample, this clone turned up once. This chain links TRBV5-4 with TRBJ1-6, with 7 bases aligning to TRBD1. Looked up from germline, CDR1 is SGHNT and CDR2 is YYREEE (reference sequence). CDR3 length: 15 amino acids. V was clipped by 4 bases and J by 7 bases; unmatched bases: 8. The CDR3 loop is CASSPRQGKNSPLHF. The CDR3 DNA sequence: TGTGCCAGCAGCCCACGACAGGGAAAAAATTCACCCCTCCACTTT.

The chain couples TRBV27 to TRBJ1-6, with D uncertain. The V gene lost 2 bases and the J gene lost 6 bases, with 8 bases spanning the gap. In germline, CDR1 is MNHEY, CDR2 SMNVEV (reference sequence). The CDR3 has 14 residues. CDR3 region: CASSLERRNSPLHF. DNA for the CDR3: TGTGCCAGCAGTTTAGAGAGACGTAATTCACCCCTCCACTTT.

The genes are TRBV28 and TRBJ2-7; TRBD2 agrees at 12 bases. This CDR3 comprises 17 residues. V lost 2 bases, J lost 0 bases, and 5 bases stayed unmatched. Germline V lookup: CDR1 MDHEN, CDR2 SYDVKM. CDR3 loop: CASSLRLAGATSYEQYV. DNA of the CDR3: TGTGCCAGCAGTTTAAGACTAGCGGGAGCCACCTCCTACGAGCAGTACGTC.

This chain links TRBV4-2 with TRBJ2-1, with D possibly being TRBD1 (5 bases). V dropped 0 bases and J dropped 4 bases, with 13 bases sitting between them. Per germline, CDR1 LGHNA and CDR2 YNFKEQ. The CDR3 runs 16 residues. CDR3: CASSQDTAGSYNEQFF. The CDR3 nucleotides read TGTGCCAGCAGCCAAGATACGGCAGGGTCGTACAATGAGCAGTTCTTC.

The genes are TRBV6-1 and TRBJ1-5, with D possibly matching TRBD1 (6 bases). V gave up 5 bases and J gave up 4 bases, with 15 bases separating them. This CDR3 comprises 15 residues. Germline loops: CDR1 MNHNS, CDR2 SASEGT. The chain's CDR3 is CASSSTGGGNQPQHF. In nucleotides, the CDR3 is TGTGCCAGCAGTTCGACAGGAGGAGGGAATCAGCCCCAGCATTTT.

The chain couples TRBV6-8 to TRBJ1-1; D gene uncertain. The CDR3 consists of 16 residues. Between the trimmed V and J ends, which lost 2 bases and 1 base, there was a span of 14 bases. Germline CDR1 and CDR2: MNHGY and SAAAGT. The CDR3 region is CASSYPAGGRNTEAFF. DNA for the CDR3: TGTGCCAGCAGTTACCCGGCTGGCGGTAGGAACACTGAAGCTTTCTTT.

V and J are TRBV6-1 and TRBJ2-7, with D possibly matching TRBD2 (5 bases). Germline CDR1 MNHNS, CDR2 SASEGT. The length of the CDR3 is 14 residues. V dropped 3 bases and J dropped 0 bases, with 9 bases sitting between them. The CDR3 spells CASSDLGLSYEQYF. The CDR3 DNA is TGTGCCAGCAGTGATCTCGGACTCTCCTACGAGCAGTACTTC.

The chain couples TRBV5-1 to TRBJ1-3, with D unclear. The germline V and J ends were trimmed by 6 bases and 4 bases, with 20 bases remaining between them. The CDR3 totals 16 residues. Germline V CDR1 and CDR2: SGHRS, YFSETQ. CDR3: CASNAGGEGSGNTIYF. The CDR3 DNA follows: TGCGCCAGCAACGCCGGCGGGGAAGGGTCGGGAAACACCATATATTTT.

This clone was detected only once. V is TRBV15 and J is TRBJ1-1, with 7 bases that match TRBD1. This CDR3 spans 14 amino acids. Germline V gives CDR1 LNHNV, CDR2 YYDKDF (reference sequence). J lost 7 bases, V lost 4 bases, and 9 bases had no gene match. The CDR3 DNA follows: TGTGCCACCAGCACCCAACAGGGGCTAGGTGAAGCTTTCTTT. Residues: CATSTQQGLGEAFF.

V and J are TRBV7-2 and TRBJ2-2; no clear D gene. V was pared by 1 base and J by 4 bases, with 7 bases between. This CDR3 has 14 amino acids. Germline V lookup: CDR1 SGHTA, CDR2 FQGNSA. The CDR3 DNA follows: TGTGCCAGCAGCTTAGACTCCACCACCGGGGAGCTGTTTTTT. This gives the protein CASSLDSTTGELFF.

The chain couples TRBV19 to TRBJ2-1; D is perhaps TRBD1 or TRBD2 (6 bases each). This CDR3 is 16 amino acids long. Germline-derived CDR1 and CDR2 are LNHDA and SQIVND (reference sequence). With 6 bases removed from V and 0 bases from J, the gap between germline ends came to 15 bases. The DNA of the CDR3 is TGTGCCAGTAGAGGGGGACTGGGGAGCTCCTACAATGAGCAGTTCTTC. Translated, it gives CASRGGLGSSYNEQFF. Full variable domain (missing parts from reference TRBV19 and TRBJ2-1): DGGITQSPKYLFRKEGQNVTLSCEQNLNHDAMYWYRQDPGQGLRLIYYSQIVNDFQKGDIAEGYSVSREKKESFPLTVTSAQKNPTAFYLCASRGGLGSSYNEQFFGPGTRLTVL.

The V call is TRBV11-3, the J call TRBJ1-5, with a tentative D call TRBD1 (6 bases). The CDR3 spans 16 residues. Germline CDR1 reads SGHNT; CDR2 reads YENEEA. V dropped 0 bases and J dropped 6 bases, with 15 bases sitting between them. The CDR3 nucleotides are TGTGCCAGCAGCTTAGACAGGGGTTTTAGAGGTCAGCCCCAGCATTTT. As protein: CASSLDRGFRGQPQHF. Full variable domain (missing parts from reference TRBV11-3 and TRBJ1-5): EAGVVQSPRYKIIEKKQPVAFWCNPISGHNTLYWYLQNLGQGPELLIRYENEEAVDDSQLPKDRFSAERLKGVDSTLKIQPAELGDSAVYLCASSLDRGFRGQPQHFGDGTRLSIL.

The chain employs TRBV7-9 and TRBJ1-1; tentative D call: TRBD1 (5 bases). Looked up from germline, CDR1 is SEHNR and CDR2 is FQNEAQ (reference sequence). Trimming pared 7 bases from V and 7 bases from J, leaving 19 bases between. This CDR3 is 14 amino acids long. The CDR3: CASTTTVPFGEAFF. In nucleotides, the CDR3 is TGTGCCAGCACCACGACAGTTCCCTTTGGTGAAGCTTTCTTT.

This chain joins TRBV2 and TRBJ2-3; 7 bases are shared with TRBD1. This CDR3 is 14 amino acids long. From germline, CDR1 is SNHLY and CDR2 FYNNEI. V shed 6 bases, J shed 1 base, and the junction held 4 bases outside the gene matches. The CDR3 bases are TGTGCCAGCAGACGACAGGGCGGCACAGATACGCAGTATTTT. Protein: CASRRQGGTDTQYF.

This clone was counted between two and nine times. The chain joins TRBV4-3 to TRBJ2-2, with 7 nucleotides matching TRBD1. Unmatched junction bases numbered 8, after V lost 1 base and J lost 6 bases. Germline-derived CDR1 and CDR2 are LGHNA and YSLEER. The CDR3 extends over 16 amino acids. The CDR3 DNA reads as TGCGCCAGCAGCCAAGGGACAGGCCCCCTTGCCGGGGAGCTGTTTTTT. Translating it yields CASSQGTGPLAGELFF.